These T cell receptor beta chains were read from a single sample in a study of blood T cell repertoires in COVID-19. Clones were read by immunoSEQ multiplex PCR, and TCRdb kept only the in-frame ones, dropping some. The sample has over 90,000 clones, 89% seen once; the top ten hold approximately 3.4%. Sequenced material: peripheral blood. The receptors stem from a woman aged 55 to 70 with acute or convalescent COVID-19. Each CDR3 is given with its conserved first and last residue. D genes are given only for firm matches. Not all rows give a size; the values are once, few, many and, for expanded clones, a class.

cdr3_aa cdr3_nt j_call d_call v_call clone_size
CASSLVQGGMQGYTF TGTGCCAGCAGCTTGGTACAGGGGGGCATGCAGGGCTACACCTTC TRBJ1-2 TRBD1 TRBV5-4 -
CASSESQSQSNEQFF TGCGCCAGCAGTGAATCCCAGTCCCAAAGCAATGAGCAGTTCTTC TRBJ2-1 - TRBV10-1 -
CASSLLSRGADTQYF TGTGCCAGCAGCTTGCTCTCCAGGGGGGCAGATACGCAGTATTTT TRBJ2-3 - TRBV5-4 -
CASSLGRRGSYNEQFF TGTGCCAGCAGCCTAGGCAGACGGGGCTCCTACAATGAGCAGTTCTTC TRBJ2-1 - TRBV5-4 -
CASSELAGGDREQYF TGTGCCAGCAGTGAGCTAGCGGGAGGGGATCGCGAGCAGTACTTC TRBJ2-7 TRBD2 TRBV6-1 -
CASSPTGQGGNTIYF TGCGCCAGCAGCCCTACAGGGCAGGGGGGAAACACCATATATTTT TRBJ1-3 - TRBV5-1 -
CASSHEPTGNNEQFF TGCGCCAGCAGCCACGAACCGACTGGAAACAATGAGCAGTTCTTC TRBJ2-1 - TRBV4-1 -
CASSQGLNSPLHF TGTGCCAGTAGTCAGGGGTTAAATTCACCCCTCCACTTT TRBJ1-6 - TRBV19 -
CATSDWTDPTDTQYF TGTGCCACCAGTGATTGGACAGACCCCACAGATACGCAGTATTTT TRBJ2-3 - TRBV24-1 once
CASSSGTDTQYF TGCGCCAGCAGTTCAGGCACAGATACGCAGTATTTT TRBJ2-3 - TRBV4-1 -